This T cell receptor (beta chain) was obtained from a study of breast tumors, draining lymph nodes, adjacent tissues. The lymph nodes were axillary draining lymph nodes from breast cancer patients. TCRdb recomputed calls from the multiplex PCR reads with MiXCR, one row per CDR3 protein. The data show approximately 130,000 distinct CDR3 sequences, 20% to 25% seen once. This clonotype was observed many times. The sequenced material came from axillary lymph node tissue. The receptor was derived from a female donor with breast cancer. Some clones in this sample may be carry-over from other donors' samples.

CDR3 DNA: TGTGCCAGCAGCTTCCCTCAGGGACAGCCCCAGCATTTT. Translated: CASSFPQGQPQHF. The chain has TRBV6-1 and TRBJ1-5; TRBD1 might be the D (5 bases). V gave up 6 bases and J gave up 7 bases, with 13 bases separating them. There are 13 residues in the CDR3. Germline assignment: CDR1 MNHNS and CDR2 SASEGT.